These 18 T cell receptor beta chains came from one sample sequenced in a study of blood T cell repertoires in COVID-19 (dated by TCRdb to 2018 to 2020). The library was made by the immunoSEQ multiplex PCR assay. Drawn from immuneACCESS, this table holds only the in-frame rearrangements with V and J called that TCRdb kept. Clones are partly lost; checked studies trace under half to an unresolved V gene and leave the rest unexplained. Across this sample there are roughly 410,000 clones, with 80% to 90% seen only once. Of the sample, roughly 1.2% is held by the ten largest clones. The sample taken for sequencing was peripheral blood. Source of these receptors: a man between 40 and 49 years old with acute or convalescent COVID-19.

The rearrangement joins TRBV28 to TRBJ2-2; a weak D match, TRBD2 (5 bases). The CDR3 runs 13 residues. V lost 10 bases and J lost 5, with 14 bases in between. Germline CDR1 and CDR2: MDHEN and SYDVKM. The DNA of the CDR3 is TGTGCCACCGGAGGAGAGACTACCGGGGAGCTGTTTTTT. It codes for CATGGETTGELFF.

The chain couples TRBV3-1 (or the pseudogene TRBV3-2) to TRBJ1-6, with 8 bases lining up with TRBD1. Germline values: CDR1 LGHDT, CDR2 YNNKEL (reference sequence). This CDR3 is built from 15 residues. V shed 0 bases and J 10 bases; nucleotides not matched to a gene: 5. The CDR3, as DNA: TGTGCCAGCAGCCAAGAGGCAGGGGGCTACTCACCCCTCCACTTT. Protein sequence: CASSQEAGGYSPLHF.

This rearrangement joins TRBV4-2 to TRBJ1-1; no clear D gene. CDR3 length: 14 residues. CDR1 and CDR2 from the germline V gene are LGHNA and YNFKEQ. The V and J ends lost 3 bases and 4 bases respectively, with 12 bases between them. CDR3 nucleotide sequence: TGTGCCAGCAGCCAGACGAGAGGAGGCACTGAAGCTTTCTTT. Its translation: CASSQTRGGTEAFF.

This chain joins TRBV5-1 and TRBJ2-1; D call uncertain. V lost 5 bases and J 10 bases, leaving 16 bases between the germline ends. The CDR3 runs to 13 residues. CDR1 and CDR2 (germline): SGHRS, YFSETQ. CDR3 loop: CASSFSSTVEQFF. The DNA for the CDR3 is TGCGCCAGCAGTTTTTCTTCGACTGTGGAGCAGTTCTTC.

The CDR3 region is CASSEWAGENEKLFF. CDR3 sequence (DNA): TGTGCCAGCAGTGAATGGGCAGGGGAAAATGAAAAACTGTTTTTT. This sequence joins TRBV6-1 and TRBJ1-4, with TRBD1 as a possible D gene (6 bases). Trimming left V 2 bases short and J 5 bases short, with 12 bases between. Germline V gene sequence: CDR1 MNHNS, CDR2 SASEGT. CDR3 length: 15 amino acids.

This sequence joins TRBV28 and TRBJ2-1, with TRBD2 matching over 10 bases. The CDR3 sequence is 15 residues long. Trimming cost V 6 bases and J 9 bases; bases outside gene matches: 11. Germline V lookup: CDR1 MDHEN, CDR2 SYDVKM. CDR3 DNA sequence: TGTGCCAGCAGCCAAGGGCTAGCGGGAGTCGTTGAGCAGTTCTTC. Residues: CASSQGLAGVVEQFF.

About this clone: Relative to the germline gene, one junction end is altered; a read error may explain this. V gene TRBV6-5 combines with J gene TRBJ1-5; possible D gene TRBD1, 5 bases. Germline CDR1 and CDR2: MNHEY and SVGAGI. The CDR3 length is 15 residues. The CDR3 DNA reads TGTGCCAGCACTTACACGGGGGTTTTCAGTCAGCCCCAGCATTTT. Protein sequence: CASTYTGVFSQPQHF.

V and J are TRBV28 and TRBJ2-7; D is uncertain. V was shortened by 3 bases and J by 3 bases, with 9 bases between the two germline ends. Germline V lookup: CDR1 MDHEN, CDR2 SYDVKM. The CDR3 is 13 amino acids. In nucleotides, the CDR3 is TGTGCCAGCAGTTTCCCCGCTAGCTACGAGCAGTACTTC. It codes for CASSFPASYEQYF.

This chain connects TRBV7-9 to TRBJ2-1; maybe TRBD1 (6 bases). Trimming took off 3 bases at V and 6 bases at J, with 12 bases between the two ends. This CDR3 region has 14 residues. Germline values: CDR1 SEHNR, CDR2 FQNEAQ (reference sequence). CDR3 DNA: TGTGCCAGCAGCTTGGGGGCCCCTGTCAATGAGCAGTTCTTC. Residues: CASSLGAPVNEQFF.

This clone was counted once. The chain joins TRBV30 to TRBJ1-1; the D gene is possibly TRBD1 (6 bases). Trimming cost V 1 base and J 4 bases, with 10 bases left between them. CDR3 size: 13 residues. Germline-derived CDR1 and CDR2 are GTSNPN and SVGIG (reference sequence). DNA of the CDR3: TGTGCCTGGAGTGCGCGACAGGCCACTGAAGCTTTCTTT. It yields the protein CAWSARQATEAFF.

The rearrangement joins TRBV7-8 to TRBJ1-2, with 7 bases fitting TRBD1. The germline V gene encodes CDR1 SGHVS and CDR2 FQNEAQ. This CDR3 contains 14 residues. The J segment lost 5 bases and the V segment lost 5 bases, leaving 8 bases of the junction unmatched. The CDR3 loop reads CASSLRDSTYGYTF. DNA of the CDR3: TGTGCCAGCAGCCTCCGGGACAGCACGTATGGCTACACCTTC.

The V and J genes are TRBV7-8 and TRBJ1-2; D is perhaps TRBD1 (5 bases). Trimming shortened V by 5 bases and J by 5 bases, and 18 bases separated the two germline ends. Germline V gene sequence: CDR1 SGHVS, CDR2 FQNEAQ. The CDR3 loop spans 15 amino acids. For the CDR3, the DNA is TGTGCCAGCAGCCCGAGAGACAGTTCTGGGTATGGCTACACCTTC. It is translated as CASSPRDSSGYGYTF. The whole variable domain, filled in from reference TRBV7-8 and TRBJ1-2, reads GAGVSQSPRYKVAKRGQDVALRCDPISGHVSLFWYQQALGQGPEFLTYFQNEAQLDKSGLPSDRFFAERPEGSVSTLKIQRTQQEDSAVYLCASSPRDSSGYGYTFGSGTRLTVV.

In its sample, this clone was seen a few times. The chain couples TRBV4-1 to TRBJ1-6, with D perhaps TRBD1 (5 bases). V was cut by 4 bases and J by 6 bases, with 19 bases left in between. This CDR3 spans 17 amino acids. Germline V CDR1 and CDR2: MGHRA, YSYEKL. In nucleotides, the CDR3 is TGCGCCAGCAGCCGCCTACCCACCAGGCAGGGTAATTCACCCCTCCACTTT. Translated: CASSRLPTRQGNSPLHF.

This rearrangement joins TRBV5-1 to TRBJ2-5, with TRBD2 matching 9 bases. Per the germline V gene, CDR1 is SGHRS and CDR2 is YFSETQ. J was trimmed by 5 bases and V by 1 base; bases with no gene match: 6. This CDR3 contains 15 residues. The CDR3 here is CASSLSAGGRETQYF. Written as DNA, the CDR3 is TGCGCCAGCAGCTTGTCGGCGGGGGGGCGGGAGACCCAGTACTTC.

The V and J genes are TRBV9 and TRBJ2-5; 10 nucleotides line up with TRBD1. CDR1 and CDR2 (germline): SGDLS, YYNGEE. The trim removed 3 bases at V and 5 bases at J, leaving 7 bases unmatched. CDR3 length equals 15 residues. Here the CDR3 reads CASSALTGGWETQYF. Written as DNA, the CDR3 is TGTGCCAGCAGCGCTTTGACAGGGGGCTGGGAGACCCAGTACTTC.

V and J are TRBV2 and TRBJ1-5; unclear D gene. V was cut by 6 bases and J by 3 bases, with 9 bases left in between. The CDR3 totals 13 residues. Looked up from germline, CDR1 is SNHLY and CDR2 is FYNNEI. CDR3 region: CASRGQANQPQHF. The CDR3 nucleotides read TGTGCCAGCAGGGGTCAGGCCAATCAGCCCCAGCATTTT. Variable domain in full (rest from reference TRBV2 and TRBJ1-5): EPEVTQTPSHQVTQMGQEVILRCVPISNHLYFYWYRQILGQKVEFLVSFYNNEISEKSEIFDDQFSVERPDGSNFTLKIRSTKLEDSAMYFCASRGQANQPQHFGDGTRLSIL.

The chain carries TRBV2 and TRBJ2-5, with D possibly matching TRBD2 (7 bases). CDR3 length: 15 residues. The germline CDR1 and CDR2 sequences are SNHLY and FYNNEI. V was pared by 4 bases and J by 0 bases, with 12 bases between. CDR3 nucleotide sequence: TGTGCCAGCAGTGCACAGGGAGGGTACCAAGAGACCCAGTACTTC. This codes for CASSAQGGYQETQYF. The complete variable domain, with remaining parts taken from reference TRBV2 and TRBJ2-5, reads EPEVTQTPSHQVTQMGQEVILRCVPISNHLYFYWYRQILGQKVEFLVSFYNNEISEKSEIFDDQFSVERPDGSNFTLKIRSTKLEDSAMYFCASSAQGGYQETQYFGPGTRLLVL.

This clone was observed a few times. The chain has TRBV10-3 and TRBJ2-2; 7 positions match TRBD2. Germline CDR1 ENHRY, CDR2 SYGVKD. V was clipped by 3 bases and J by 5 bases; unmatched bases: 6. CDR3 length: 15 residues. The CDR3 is CAISDPGGRTGELFF. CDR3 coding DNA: TGTGCCATCAGTGATCCGGGAGGAAGGACCGGGGAGCTGTTTTTT.